This T cell receptor (beta chain) comes out of a study of blood T cell repertoires in COVID-19 (TCRdb year 2020). Study-wide context: Samples from collaborators originated in the United States, Italy and Spain and spanned both the acute and convalescent phases of COVID-19. The prospective study material was composed of cDNA or gDNA derived from T cells, B-cell-depleted T cells, or PBMCs. The dataset comprised deeply sampled blood TCRbeta repertoires from subjects exposed to, actively infected with, or recovered from COVID-19. A freely available public database, intended as a resource for researchers studying the immune response to SARS-CoV-2, is where the repertoires were released. The samples were drawn from the first 160 participants of the ongoing ImmuneRACE study and from 1,254 subjects provided by 6 global collaborators. Nearly every sample came with metadata listing a de-identified subject ID, COVID-19 status, age in years and sex. Where HLA class I and class II types were available, the types were taken from metadata supplied by the sample provider, not from assay-based typing.

Here V drops 5 bases and J drops 1 base, and the junction holds 8 bases not matched to any gene. Looking up the germline V gene (reference sequence) yields CDR1 MNHEY and CDR2 SMNVEV. From the cysteine up to the phenylalanine, the CDR3 has a length of 16 residues. Only CDR3 DNA is held: 48 bases, read in frame from base 1. This clone was detected a few times. What antigen it recognizes has not been identified. Per-base qualities were not stored, and no clone one base away is much larger. Whole blood was collected in K2EDTA tubes by collaborating institutions according to the institutions' own protocols. Collaborator samples were shipped for TCRbeta analysis as frozen whole blood, isolated PBMCs, or DNA extracted from either sample type. TCRbeta CDR3 regions were amplified from genomic DNA using the immunoSEQ Assay, a bias-controlled multiplex PCR. The authors processed their data as follows. Within the assay, amplification of reference gene primers was used to estimate how many nucleated cells each sample contained. To quantify the absolute abundance of each unique TCRbeta CDR3 rearrangement, sequence reads were collapsed and filtered. For each sample, productive Simpson clonality was calculated as the square root of Simpson's diversity index over productive rearrangements. The table was pulled from immuneACCESS by TCRdb, which kept in-frame rearrangements only. Such tables lose some clones; where checked, under half of the loss comes from unresolved V genes, and the rest has no known cause. V and J calls and clone size are those listed in that table; D and trimming were worked out from the DNA. Within this sample are approximately 110,000 clones, with around 80% of them counted one time only. The leading ten clones occupy less than 25% of the sample.

What the authors observed across the whole study: The quantity of clinical and demographic metadata differed by source and by participant and was supplied without curation.

The V and J genes are TRBV27 and TRBJ1-2; 9 central bases correspond to TRBD1. Sample: peripheral blood. The TCR was taken from a man between 65 and 85 years old with active or convalescent COVID-19. The DNA reads as follows: TGTGCCAGCAGTCCGTGGACAGGGGCTTTTAACTATGGCTACACCTTC. This gives the protein CASSPWTGAFNYGYTF.